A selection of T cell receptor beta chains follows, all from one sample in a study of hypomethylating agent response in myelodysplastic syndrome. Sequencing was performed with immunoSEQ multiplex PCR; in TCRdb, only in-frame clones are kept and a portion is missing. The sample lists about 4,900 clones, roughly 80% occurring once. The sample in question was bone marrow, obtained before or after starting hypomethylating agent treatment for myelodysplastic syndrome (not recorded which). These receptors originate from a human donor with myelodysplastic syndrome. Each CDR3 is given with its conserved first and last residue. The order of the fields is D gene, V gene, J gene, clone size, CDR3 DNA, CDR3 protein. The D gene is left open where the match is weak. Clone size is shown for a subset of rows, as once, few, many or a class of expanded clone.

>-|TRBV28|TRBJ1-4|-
TGTGCCAGCAGCCCCGGGGACGGCCAAACTAATGAAAAACTGTTTTTT
CASSPGDGQTNEKLFF
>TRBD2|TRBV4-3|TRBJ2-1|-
TGCGCCAGCAGCCAAGATGGGCGACTAGCGCTTCCAGGGTACAATGAGCAGTTCTTC
CASSQDGRLALPGYNEQFF
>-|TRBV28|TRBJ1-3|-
TGTGCCAGCAGTTTTCCCGGGATCTCTGGAAACACCATATATTTT
CASSFPGISGNTIYF
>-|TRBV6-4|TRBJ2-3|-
TGTGCCAGCAGTGCTAGCGGCACAGATACGCAGTATTTT
CASSASGTDTQYF
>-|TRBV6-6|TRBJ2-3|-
TGTGCCAGCAGTTTCGGAGATACGCAGTATTTT
CASSFGDTQYF
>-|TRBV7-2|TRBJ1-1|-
TGTGCCAGCAGCGCTAACAGGGAGGTCACTGAAGCTTTCTTT
CASSANREVTEAFF
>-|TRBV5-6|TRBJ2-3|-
TGTGCCAGCAGCTTGGGTGCCGGGCTCCGCACAGATACGCAGTATTTT
CASSLGAGLRTDTQYF
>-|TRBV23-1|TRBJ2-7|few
TGCGCCAGCAGTCAATCTGGGTCCTACGAGCAGTACTTC
CASSQSGSYEQYF
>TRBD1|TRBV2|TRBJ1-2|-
TGTGCCAGCAGTGTCACCCAGGGGGATTATGGCTACACCTTC
CASSVTQGDYGYTF
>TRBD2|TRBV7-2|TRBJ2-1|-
TGTGCCAGCAGCTTAATTACGGGGGAGGGCCTTTTCTTC
CASSLITGEGLFF
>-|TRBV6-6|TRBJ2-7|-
TGTGCCAGCAGCTTGGGTGGGAACTCCTACGAGCAGTACTTC
CASSLGGNSYEQYF
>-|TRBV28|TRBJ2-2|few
TGTGCCAGCCTCGGACAGACCGGGGAGCTGTTTTTT
CASLGQTGELFF
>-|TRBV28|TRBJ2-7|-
TGTGCCAGCGGGTACGAGCAGTACTTC
CASGYEQYF
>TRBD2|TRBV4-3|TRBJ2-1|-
TGCGCCAGCAGCCCACCCGGGACTAGCGGCAATGAGCAGTTCTTC
CASSPPGTSGNEQFF
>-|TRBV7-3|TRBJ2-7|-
TGTGCCAGCGCTCGCCAGAGAGGGGGCTACGAGCAGTACTTC
CASARQRGGYEQYF
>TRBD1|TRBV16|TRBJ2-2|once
TGTGCCAGCAGACAGGGGCCCGGGGAGCTGTTTTTT
CASRQGPGELFF
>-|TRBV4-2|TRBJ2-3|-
TGTGCCAGCAGCCAAGGACTAGCAGATACGCAGTATTTT
CASSQGLADTQYF
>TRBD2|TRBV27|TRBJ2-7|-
TGTGCCAGCAGTTTAAGAGCGGGAGGCCTCTCCTACGAGCAGTACTTC
CASSLRAGGLSYEQYF
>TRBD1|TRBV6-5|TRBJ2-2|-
TGTGCCAGCAGTCCAATGACAGGGGTAGGCGGGGAGCTGTTTTTT
CASSPMTGVGGELFF
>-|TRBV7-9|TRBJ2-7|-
TGTGCCAGCAGCTTCGGGGGATCTGGCGAGCAGTACTTC
CASSFGGSGEQYF
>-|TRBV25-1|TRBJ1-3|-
TGTGCCTCCGAAAGCTCTGGAAACACCATATATTTT
CASESSGNTIYF
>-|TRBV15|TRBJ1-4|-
TGTGCCACCAGCAAGGGCGACAATAGAGAAAAACTGTTTTTT
CATSKGDNREKLFF
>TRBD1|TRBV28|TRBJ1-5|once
TGTGCCAGCAGGGATGACAGGGGGGTCAATCAGCCCCAGCATTTT
CASRDDRGVNQPQHF
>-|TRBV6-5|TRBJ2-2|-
TGTGCCAGCAGGAGAACCGGGGAGCTGTTTTTT
CASRRTGELFF
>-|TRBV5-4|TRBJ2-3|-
TGTGCCAGCAGCCGGCGGGCAGGGGCCCAAGATACGCAGTATTTT
CASSRRAGAQDTQYF
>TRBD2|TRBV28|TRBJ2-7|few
TGTGCCAGCAGTTTGGGAGGGGCTGCTAGCGGGGCCTACGAGCAGTACTTC
CASSLGGAASGAYEQYF
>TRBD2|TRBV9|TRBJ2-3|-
TGTGCCAGCAGCACCGGGACTAGGGATAGCACAGATACGCAGTATTTT
CASSTGTRDSTDTQYF
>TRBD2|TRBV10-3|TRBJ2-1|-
TGTGCCATCACTAGCGGGAACAATGAGCAGTTCTTC
CAITSGNNEQFF
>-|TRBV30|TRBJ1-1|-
TGTGCCTGGAATAAGAGATTGAACACTGAAGCTTTCTTT
CAWNKRLNTEAFF
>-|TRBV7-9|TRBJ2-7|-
TGTGCCAGCAGCCGATTGGGGGCAGGGCCGAGAAACGAGCAGTACTTC
CASSRLGAGPRNEQYF
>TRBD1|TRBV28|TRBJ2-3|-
TGTGCCAGCAGTTTGACAGGGTTTCAGCATACGCAGTATTTT
CASSLTGFQHTQYF
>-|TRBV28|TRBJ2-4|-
TGTGCCAGCAGTTTCGCGGGTGTCAGTGGGAACATTCAGTACTTC
CASSFAGVSGNIQYF
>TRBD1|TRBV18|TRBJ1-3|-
TGTGCCAGCTCACCACAGGCCGGACAGGGGAGTAGTGGAAACACCATATATTTT
CASSPQAGQGSSGNTIYF
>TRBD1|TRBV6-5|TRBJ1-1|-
TGTGCCAGCAGTTACGGACAGGGGGGAGATTACACTGAAGCTTTCTTT
CASSYGQGGDYTEAFF
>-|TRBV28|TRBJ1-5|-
TGTGCCAGCAAATCAGGGGGCAATCAGCCCCAGCATTTT
CASKSGGNQPQHF
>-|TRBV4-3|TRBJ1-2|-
TGCGCCAGCAGCCAAGATGATGGGAGGCAGCAAGGCGGCTACACCTTC
CASSQDDGRQQGGYTF
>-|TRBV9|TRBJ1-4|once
TGTGCCAGCAGCGTAACGCAGCAGTCGAATGAAAAACTGTTTTTT
CASSVTQQSNEKLFF
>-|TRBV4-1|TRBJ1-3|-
TGCGCCAGCAGCCAAATCAGTGGGGACACCATATATTTT
CASSQISGDTIYF
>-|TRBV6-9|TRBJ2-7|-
TGTGCCAGCAGTGACCGGGGAGCCTACGAGCAGTACTTC
CASSDRGAYEQYF